This T cell receptor beta chain stems from a study of shared clonotypes between healthy human individuals (dated by TCRdb to between 2020 and 2021). About the study as a whole: The cohort comprised two women and a few men aged 18 to 49 years. For each donor, CD4 naive and CD4 memory were each given three plates, CD8 naive was given two plates, and CD8 memory was given one plate. The study deeply sequenced blood TCR repertoires of several healthy adults to estimate repertoire size and the extent of clonotype sharing between individuals. To increase sequencing depth and limit assay-specific biases, different laboratories used diverse techniques to prepare libraries and sequence TCR repertoires. Per donor, leukapheresis produced somewhere between about 0.85 and 9.5 billion PBMCs. Points the paper makes about the study in general: Across a handful of donors, roughly 5.4% of naive CD4, approximately 3.6% of naive CD8, about 2.3% of memory CD4, and approximately 0.4% of memory CD8 clonotypes were shared. Only blood was sampled, and tissue TCR repertoires likely differ from those in blood. Naive subsets generally had larger estimated clonotype richness than memory subsets did. Pairwise subsampling led to the expectation that sequencing depth would affect the degree of clonotype sharing among donors. Because the study included only a small number of donors, the genetic and exposure-history diversity represented was limited. Incomplete sequencing was indicated by rarefaction of sorted-subset datasets, despite the large sequencing depth. Clonotypes shared by all four sorted-subset donors showed higher generation probabilities than non-shared clonotypes.

Using the deep immunoSEQ assay, multiplex PCR amplified TCR CDR3 regions from genomic DNA. Genomic DNA extracted from each cell subset was distributed evenly over all wells of several immunoSEQ 96-well plates, and each plate served as one replicate. For sorted subsets, each replicate PCR was loaded with 200 ng genomic DNA, equivalent to 32,000 or so T cell genomes. The purified libraries were quantified using a Qubit 3.0 fluorometer, sized with a Bioanalyzer 2100, and then quantified again using the KAPA Library Quantification kit. Every immunoSEQ 96-well plate was sequenced on a dedicated single-read 150-cycle Illumina NextSeq 550 flow cell. The original pipeline was this. Because the immunoSEQ output held only junctional sequences and lacked quality scores, the filtering could not match the filtering applied to full-length reads. Sequences were annotated with PyIR, a Python wrapper for IgBLAST v1.9, using IMGT germline references to assign V/J genes and CDR3. Reads with weak V/J assignments (E-value above 1e-6), missing CDR3, stop codons, out-of-frame junctions, or ambiguous translated residues were removed. V3J clonotypes were defined as sequences sharing an identical inferred V gene, J gene, and CDR3 amino acid sequence. The percentage overlap between two repertoires was calculated by dividing the number of shared unique clonotypes by the size of the smaller repertoire. Richness of each repertoire was evaluated using RTK rarefaction, the Chao1 estimator, and Recon v2.1 estimates of unobserved clonotypes. Generation probabilities were computed with OLGA for all TCRbeta clonotypes obtained by the gDNA method from four donors. TCRdb retrieved this table from immuneACCESS and kept in-frame rearrangements only. Not all clones are present; in checked studies, unresolved V genes account for under half, and no reason is known for the remainder. The V and J calls and the clone size are those of that table, but D and trimming were determined from the DNA. The table for this sample lists over a million clones; roughly 97% of them were counted only once. Roughly 1.2% of the sample lies in the top ten.

Concerning this clone itself: Its specific antigen is unknown. Per-base qualities were not stored, and no clone one base away is much larger.

Compared with germline, V lacks 1 base and J lacks 0 bases; bases without a gene match: 7. The CDR3 has 19 amino acids, counting the end cysteine and phenylalanine. Just CDR3 DNA is preserved here, 57 bases in frame from base 1. CDR1 and CDR2 are read off the germline V gene as SGHTA and FQGNSA. Donors were healthy HIV-negative adults with no recently reported acute infections or vaccinations. Only Caucasian adults living in Nashville, Tennessee, USA were represented among the donors. Magnetic negative selection was used to enrich CD4+ T cells, after which naive cells were positively selected on CD45RA and the negative fraction became the memory subset. After blood collection by leukapheresis, PBMCs were isolated using Ficoll-Histopaque density gradient centrifugation and then cryopreserved in the vapor phase of liquid nitrogen. Purity and quantity of every magnetically sorted T cell population were checked by analytical flow cytometry. Genomic DNA was isolated from every sorted fraction and measured by UV absorbance on a Nanodrop 2000c.

The chain is encoded by TRBV7-2 joined to TRBJ2-1; TRBD2 lines up with 12 middle nucleotides. The TCR was taken from a man aged 25 to 40 in good health. Sequencing was carried out using naive CD4+ T cells sorted from blood. The cell subset or site label for this specimen denotes: CD45RA+ positively selected. The CDR3 reads CASSLGILAGGGSYNEQFF. The nucleotide sequence reads as follows: TGTGCCAGCAGCTTAGGAATCCTAGCGGGAGGGGGCTCCTACAATGAGCAGTTCTTC.